The 21 T cell receptor beta chains below come from one sample, sequenced in a study of CXCR3-negative and CXCR3-positive naive CD8 T cells. The authors prepared UMI-labeled TRB cDNA libraries by 5' RACE. From the 5' RACE reads, TCRdb lists one entry per CDR3 protein and no DNA. Reported are some 67,000 distinct CDR3 sequences; the ten largest clones contain around 1.4%. The sequencing input was naive CXCR3- CD8+ T cells from blood. As to subset: CD45RO-CCR7+CD27+CD95- naive CD8+ T cells lacking CXCR3 (TNR3-). These receptors all stem from a human donor in good health. Some clones in this sample may be carry-over from other donors' samples.

This rearrangement joins TRBV29-1 to TRBJ1-3. Germline CDR1 reads SQVTM; CDR2 reads ANQGSEA. The CDR3 covers 13 residues. CDR3 in amino acids: CSVDNDFGNTIYF.

The chain recombines TRBV12-3 or TRBV12-4 with TRBJ1-5. CDR3 length: 14 amino acids. The CDR3 sequence: CASSLEEFSQPQHF.

J is TRBJ2-7 and V is TRBV7-9; the TCRdb call, TRBD1, lacks DNA for checking. The CDR3 sequence is 15 residues long. The V gene's germline CDR1 is SEHNR and CDR2 FQNEAQ (reference sequence). CDR3 region: CASSLKGPNLYEQYF.

The chain is built from TRBV30 and TRBJ2-2; TCRdb's D call of TRBD1 is untestable without DNA. CDR1 GTSNPN and CDR2 SVGIG come from the germline V gene (reference sequence). The CDR3 spans 14 residues. CDR3 sequence: CAWSLGAGAGELFF.

V is TRBV10-3 and J is TRBJ2-1; TCRdb returns TRBD1, unconfirmable since there is no DNA. This CDR3 has 15 amino acids. The germline CDR1 and CDR2 sequences are ENHRY and SYGVKD. CDR3 residues: CAISEQATGYNEQFF.

The chain carries TRBV28 and TRBJ1-2; the D call of TRBD1 rests on TCRdb alone, since no DNA is present to check it. The CDR3 contains 11 residues. Germline CDR1 and CDR2: MDHEN and SYDVKM. The CDR3 reads CASSPEYGYTF.

This chain links TRBV5-1 with TRBJ2-5. The CDR3 length is 14 residues. Germline assignment: CDR1 SGHRS and CDR2 YFSETQ. The CDR3 protein is CASSLVGDQETQYF.

V and J are TRBV21-1 and TRBJ1-2; the D gene TCRdb calls, TRBD1, cannot be checked with no DNA. TRBV21-1 is noted as a pseudogene. CDR3 length equals 14 residues. CDR3 amino acids: CASSTRGSRDGYTF.

The chain recombines TRBV5-6 with TRBJ2-5; the TRBD1 assignment by TCRdb is unverifiable without DNA. This CDR3 contains 13 residues. Germline lookup yields CDR1 SGHDT and CDR2 YYEEEE. CDR3 loop: CASSWIGGETQYF.

The V gene is TRBV6-6, the J gene TRBJ2-1. CDR1 is MNHNY, CDR2 SVGAGI, per germline (reference sequence). CDR3 length: 14 amino acids. The CDR3: CASSLQGPSNEQFF.

The V and J genes are TRBV19 and TRBJ2-1; TCRdb selects TRBD1, and the lack of DNA leaves this call unchecked. Germline CDR1 and CDR2: LNHDA and SQIVND (reference sequence). This CDR3 comprises 15 residues. The chain's CDR3 is CASSPGGRGYNEQFF. The full variable domain, with the rest looked up from reference TRBV19 and TRBJ2-1, is DGGITQSPKYLFRKEGQNVTLSCEQNLNHDAMYWYRQDPGQGLRLIYYSQIVNDFQKGDIAEGYSVSREKKESFPLTVTSAQKNPTAFYLCASSPGGRGYNEQFFGPGTRLTVL.

This chain uses TRBV20-1 with TRBJ2-3; TCRdb's D call, TRBD2, is unchecked because there is no DNA. CDR1 and CDR2 from the germline V gene are DFQATT and SNEGSKA (reference sequence). The CDR3 consists of 15 residues. The CDR3 is CSANEGSWYTDTQYF.

The chain recombines TRBV29-1 with TRBJ2-1; TCRdb outputs TRBD1, but without DNA this stays unchecked. This CDR3 region has 17 residues. Germline loops: CDR1 SQVTM, CDR2 ANQGSEA. CDR3 residues: CSVEGSPGQDLYNEQFF.

CDR3 region: CASSHMSDLGGNTDTQYF. V usage is TRBV3-1 and J usage is TRBJ2-3; the TCRdb D gene call, TRBD2, has no DNA to confirm it. The germline V gene encodes CDR1 LGHDT and CDR2 YNNKEL (reference sequence). The CDR3 spans 18 residues.

The rearrangement links TRBV12-3 or TRBV12-4 to TRBJ2-5. The CDR3 sequence is 14 residues long. CDR3 loop: CASSLSLGQETQYF.

The rearrangement links TRBV7-9 to TRBJ2-7; TCRdb picks TRBD1, but there is no DNA to check that call. Germline V gene sequence: CDR1 SEHNR, CDR2 FQNEAQ (reference sequence). CDR3 length: 14 residues. The CDR3 here is CASSHLQGTYEQYF.

The chain joins TRBV28 to TRBJ2-7; TCRdb returns TRBD2, unconfirmable since there is no DNA. Germline assignment: CDR1 MDHEN and CDR2 SYDVKM. This CDR3 is built from 16 residues. The CDR3: CASSFTQTLAEYEQYF.

V gene TRBV15 combines with J gene TRBJ2-3; TCRdb selects TRBD2, and the lack of DNA leaves this call unchecked. The CDR3 loop spans 15 amino acids. Germline V gene lookup returns CDR1 LNHNV and CDR2 YYDKDF (reference sequence). CDR3 sequence reads: CATRGLAGVADTQYF.

CDR3: CASSLVATSYEQYF. The chain employs TRBV7-9 and TRBJ2-7. Germline V gene data show CDR1 as SEHNR and CDR2 as FQNEAQ (reference sequence). This CDR3 is built from 14 residues. Supplemented by reference TRBV7-9 and TRBJ2-7, the full variable domain reads DTGVSQNPRHKITKRGQNVTFRCDPISEHNRLYWYRQTLGQGPEFLTYFQNEAQLEKSRLLSDRFSAERPKGSFSTLEIQRTEQGDSAMYLCASSLVATSYEQYFGPGTRLTVT.

V usage is TRBV11-1 and J usage is TRBJ2-5; without DNA, the TCRdb call of TRBD2 cannot be checked. There are 15 residues in the CDR3. Germline V gene sequence: CDR1 SGHAT, CDR2 FQDESV (reference sequence). The CDR3: CASSWSGGRQETQYF.

The genes are TRBV12-3 or TRBV12-4 and TRBJ2-5; TCRdb returns TRBD2, unconfirmable since there is no DNA. CDR3 length: 15 residues. CDR3 sequence: CASSFFLAGGETQYF.